This entry is about one TCR beta chain. The antigen is not known. In the PCR, 60 Vbeta and 13 Jbeta primers were used. Produced via immunoSEQ multiplex PCR; TCRdb's table is partial and in-frame only. The sample lists around 300,000 clones; about 83% were seen once. The length of the CDR3 is 15 residues. The germline gives CDR1 GTSNPN, CDR2 SVGIG (reference sequence). The junction had 9 bases not matched to a gene; V was cut back by 5 bases and J by 7 bases. Samples came from healthy bone marrow donors. This entry comes from a study of cytomegalovirus exposure and HLA in healthy donors. Overall study findings and caveats: Researchers reported that a few CMV-associated chains were confirmed in vitro as CMV antigen-specific.

The receptor comes from a middle-aged woman in good health and CMV-seropositive. The sequencing input was PBMCs. The chain is built from TRBV30 and TRBJ1-6, with TRBD1 matching over 9 bases. Here the CDR3 reads CAWGRLTGGNSPLHF. DNA for the CDR3: TGTGCCTGGGGCCGATTGACAGGGGGGAATTCACCCCTCCACTTT.